A selection of T cell receptor beta chains follows, all from one sample in a study of T-cell memory formation after mild COVID-19. TCRdb recomputed calls from the 5' RACE reads with MiXCR, one row per CDR3 protein. Altogether fewer than 400,000 distinct CDR3 sequences are present, 16% being singletons, with the ten largest covering about 22%. Sequencing was done on a sample of PBMCs or a T cell subset sorted from them (not recorded which). The receptors here all came from a man between 18 and 29 years old who had mild COVID-19 (a few samples of this study predate the infection). Cell type and time point are not known. CDR3s include the opening cysteine and the closing phenylalanine or tryptophan. A D gene is named only where the DNA matches it firmly. Rows give clone size only sometimes, using once, few, many, or a class for an expanded clone.

v_gene	abundance	j_gene	d_gene	CDR3aa	CDR3nt
TRBV7-2	few	TRBJ1-1	NA	CASRTTGTLNTEAFF	TGTGCCAGCAGAACCACCGGGACATTGAACACTGAAGCTTTCTTT
TRBV5-1	NA	TRBJ1-1	TRBD1	CASSDRTGALNTEAFF	TGCGCCAGCAGCGACCGGACAGGGGCCTTGAACACTGAAGCTTTCTTT
TRBV7-2	many	TRBJ2-3	NA	CASSLRADTQYF	TGTGCCAGCAGCCTCCGGGCAGATACGCAGTATTTT
TRBV15	NA	TRBJ1-4	TRBD1	CATSRGDSSRGEKLFF	TGTGCCACCAGCAGGGGGGACAGCTCAAGAGGAGAAAAACTGTTTTTT
TRBV7-9	NA	TRBJ1-1	NA	CASSPVDAMNTEAFF	TGTGCCAGCAGCCCCGTCGACGCGATGAACACTGAAGCTTTCTTT
TRBV7-2	few	TRBJ1-1	TRBD1	CASSPGGTVFF	TGTGCCAGCAGCCCAGGGGGGACTGTTTTCTTT
TRBV6-1	NA	TRBJ1-5	NA	CASSEARGAGQPQHF	TGTGCCAGCAGTGAAGCGCGGGGGGCAGGTCAGCCCCAGCATTTT
TRBV5-6	many	TRBJ1-2	NA	CASSSGQYYGYTF	TGTGCCAGCAGCTCAGGACAGTACTATGGCTACACCTTC
TRBV18	few	TRBJ2-3	NA	CASSPKITGPGITDTQYF	TGTGCCAGCTCCCCAAAAATTACCGGGCCGGGAATCACAGATACGCAGTATTTT
TRBV7-6	few	TRBJ1-4	NA	CASSLVASEKLFF	TGTGCCAGCAGCTTAGTAGCCAGCGAAAAACTGTTTTTT
TRBV5-1	NA	TRBJ2-7	TRBD1	CASSGTGLRSYEQYF	TGCGCCAGCAGCGGGACAGGATTACGGTCCTACGAGCAGTACTTC
TRBV7-2	few	TRBJ2-5	NA	CASSGTSEETQYF	TGTGCCAGCTCTGGGACGTCAGAAGAGACCCAGTACTTC
TRBV6-1	NA	TRBJ1-5	NA	CASSEYSGAIDQPQHF	TGTGCCAGCAGTGAATACAGCGGTGCGATTGATCAGCCCCAGCATTTT
TRBV14	few	TRBJ1-2	NA	CASSAGLGFDYTF	TGTGCCAGCAGCGCGGGTTTGGGTTTTGACTACACCTTC
TRBV9	few	TRBJ1-1	NA	CASSVGPGGAFF	TGTGCCAGCAGCGTAGGTCCGGGGGGAGCTTTCTTT
TRBV6-2/TRBV6-3	NA	TRBJ2-3	NA	CASTQPGRQRSGTQYF	TGTGCCAGCACCCAGCCGGGACGCCAACGATCCGGTACGCAGTATTTT
TRBV7-7	NA	TRBJ2-5	NA	CASSRRWSDEETQYF	TGTGCCAGCAGCAGGAGATGGAGCGACGAAGAGACCCAGTACTTC
TRBV15	few	TRBJ1-5	NA	CATGGRLDQPQHF	TGTGCGACCGGGGGAAGGCTGGATCAGCCCCAGCATTTT
TRBV5-1	many	TRBJ1-6	TRBD1	CASRSDREYSPLHF	TGCGCCAGCAGATCGGACAGGGAATATTCACCCCTCCACTTT
TRBV5-6	few	TRBJ2-5	NA	CASSLAGPKETQYF	TGTGCCAGCAGCTTGGCGGGCCCCAAAGAGACCCAGTACTTC
TRBV7-9	few	TRBJ1-1	NA	CASSLEAFF	TGTGCCAGCAGCCTCGAAGCTTTCTTT
TRBV28	NA	TRBJ1-3	NA	CASSLPAGGGNTIYF	TGTGCCAGCAGTTTGCCGGCAGGCGGCGGAAACACCATATATTTT
TRBV7-2	few	TRBJ2-5	TRBD2	CASSFQRGLQETQYF	TGTGCCAGCAGCTTTCAGCGGGGGCTACAAGAGACCCAGTACTTC
TRBV5-1	NA	TRBJ1-2	TRBD1	CASSPTGNGYTF	TGCGCCAGCAGCCCGACAGGGAATGGCTACACCTTC
TRBV20-1	few	TRBJ1-1	NA	CSATSPGNTEAFF	TGCAGTGCTACCTCGCCAGGGAACACTGAAGCTTTCTTT
TRBV3-1	few	TRBJ2-3	NA	CASTSATGLKGGLLSTDTQYF	TGTGCCAGCACTTCAGCCACAGGGTTGAAAGGGGGTTTACTTTCCACAGATACGCAGTATTTT
TRBV6-2/TRBV6-3	NA	TRBJ1-1	NA	CASSYFRATEAFF	TGTGCCAGCAGTTACTTCAGGGCGACTGAAGCTTTCTTT
TRBV6-5	NA	TRBJ2-2	NA	CASRIGAVTGELFF	TGTGCCAGCAGAATAGGGGCCGTGACCGGGGAGCTGTTTTTT
TRBV6-2/TRBV6-3	few	TRBJ2-1	NA	CASSSQGPSYNEQFF	TGTGCCAGCTCCTCCCAGGGGCCTTCCTACAATGAGCAGTTCTTC
TRBV5-1	few	TRBJ1-4	NA	CASSPGSRTTNEKLFF	TGCGCCAGCAGCCCGGGCTCCCGGACTACTAATGAAAAACTGTTTTTT
TRBV24-1	many	TRBJ2-2	NA	CATSADGTGELFF	TGTGCCACCAGTGCCGACGGCACCGGGGAGCTGTTTTTT
TRBV9	NA	TRBJ2-3	TRBD1	CASSVRGPTDTQYF	TGTGCCAGCAGCGTGAGGGGGCCCACAGATACGCAGTATTTT
TRBV12-3/TRBV12-4	few	TRBJ1-1	NA	CASSSNRHTEAFF	TGTGCCAGCAGTTCAAATCGGCACACTGAAGCTTTCTTT
TRBV5-1	many	TRBJ1-2	NA	CASSIQGQANYGYTF	TGCGCCAGCAGCATCCAGGGACAAGCTAACTATGGCTACACCTTC
TRBV15	few	TRBJ1-6	TRBD1	CATSARQGEGDSPLHF	TGTGCCACCAGCGCCCGACAGGGGGAAGGGGATTCACCCCTCCACTTT
TRBV5-5	few	TRBJ1-2	NA	CASSFSGLSGYTF	TGTGCCAGCAGCTTTTCCGGGTTGAGTGGCTACACCTTC
TRBV5-5	NA	TRBJ1-3	TRBD1	CASSLTGVPGNTIYF	TGTGCCAGCAGCCTTACAGGGGTCCCTGGAAACACCATATATTTT